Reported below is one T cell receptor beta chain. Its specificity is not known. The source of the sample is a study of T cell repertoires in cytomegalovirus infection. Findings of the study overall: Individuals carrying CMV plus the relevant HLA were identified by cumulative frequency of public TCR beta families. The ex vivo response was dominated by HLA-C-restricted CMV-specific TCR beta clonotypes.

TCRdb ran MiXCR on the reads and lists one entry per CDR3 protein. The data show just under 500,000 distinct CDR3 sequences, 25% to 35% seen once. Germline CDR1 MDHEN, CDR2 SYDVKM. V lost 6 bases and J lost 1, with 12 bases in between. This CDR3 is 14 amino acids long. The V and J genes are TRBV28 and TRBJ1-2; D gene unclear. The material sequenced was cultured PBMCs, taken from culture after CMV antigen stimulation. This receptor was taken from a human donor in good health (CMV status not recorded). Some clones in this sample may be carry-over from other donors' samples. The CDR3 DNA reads TGTGCCAGCAGGGTTCGAGGAAATAACTATGGCTACACCTTC. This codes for CASRVRGNNYGYTF.